Sequencing of this T cell receptor (beta chain) was carried out in a study of T cells after yellow fever vaccination. General study points: There was a small share of clonotypes that showed up in both the CD4 and CD8 compartments.

Germline values: CDR1 SGHRS, CDR2 YFSETQ. This CDR3 contains 20 residues. Deletions cut 0 bases from V and 0 bases from J, with 22 bases between. 5'RACE template switching produced TCR cDNA carrying a universal primer site and UMIs. TCRdb recomputed calls from the 5' RACE reads with MiXCR, one row per CDR3 protein. The sample includes about 210,000 distinct CDR3 sequences, over 6.5% of them seen just once. This clonotype has at least ten counts. Antigen specificity is unknown. The J gene is TRBJ2-4, the V gene TRBV5-1, with D perhaps matching TRBD2 (6 bases). The sequence came from a young man who received the YFV17D yellow fever vaccine. Sequencing used CD4+ T cells sorted from PBMCs, obtained on the day of the yellow fever booster vaccination. The CDR3 bases are TGCGCCAGCAGCTTGGAAGGAGCGGGCTTCGGGTTGGTAGCCAAAAACATTCAGTACTTC. Amino acids: CASSLEGAGFGLVAKNIQYF.